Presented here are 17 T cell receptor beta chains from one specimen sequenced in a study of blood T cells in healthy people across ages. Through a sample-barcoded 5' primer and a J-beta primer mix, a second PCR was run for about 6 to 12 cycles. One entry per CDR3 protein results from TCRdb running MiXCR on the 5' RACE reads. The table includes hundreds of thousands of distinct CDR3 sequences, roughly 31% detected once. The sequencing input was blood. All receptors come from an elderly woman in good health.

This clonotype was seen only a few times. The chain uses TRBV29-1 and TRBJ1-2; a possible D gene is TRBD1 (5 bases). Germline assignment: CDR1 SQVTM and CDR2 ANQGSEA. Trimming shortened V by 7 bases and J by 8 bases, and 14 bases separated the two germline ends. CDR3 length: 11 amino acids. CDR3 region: CSAPDSNGYTF. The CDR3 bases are TGCAGCGCCCCCGACAGCAACGGCTACACCTTC.

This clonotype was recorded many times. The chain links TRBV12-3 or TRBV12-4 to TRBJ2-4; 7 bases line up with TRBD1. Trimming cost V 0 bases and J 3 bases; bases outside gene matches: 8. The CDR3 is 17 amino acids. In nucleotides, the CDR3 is TGTGCCAGCAGTTTAGCGCAAGGGGGCCTGAGCAAAAACATTCAGTACTTC. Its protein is CASSLAQGGLSKNIQYF.

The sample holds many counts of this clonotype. Written as DNA, the CDR3 is TGCAGTGCCCTACCTCCGACTAGCGGGGGGGCAGATACGCAGTATTTT. The encoded protein is CSALPPTSGGADTQYF. The chain couples TRBV20-1 to TRBJ2-3, with 14 bases fitting TRBD2. Looked up from germline, CDR1 is DFQATT and CDR2 is SNEGSKA (reference sequence). Trimming at V came to 6 bases and at J to 4 bases, leaving 9 bases not matched to a gene. The CDR3 covers 16 residues.

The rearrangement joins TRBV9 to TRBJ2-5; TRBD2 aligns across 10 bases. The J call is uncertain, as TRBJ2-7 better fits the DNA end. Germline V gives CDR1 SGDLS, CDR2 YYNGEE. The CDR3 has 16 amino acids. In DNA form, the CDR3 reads TGTGCCAGCAGCGCCCTCAAACTAGCGGGGATATACGAGCAGTACTTC. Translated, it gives CASSALKLAGIYEQYF.

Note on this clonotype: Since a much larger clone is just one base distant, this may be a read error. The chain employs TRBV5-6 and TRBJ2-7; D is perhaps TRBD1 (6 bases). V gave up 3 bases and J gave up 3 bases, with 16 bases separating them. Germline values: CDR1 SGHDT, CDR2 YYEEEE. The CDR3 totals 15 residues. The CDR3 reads CASSSLNGQCYEQYF. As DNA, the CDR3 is TGTGCCAGCAGCTCCTTGAATGGACAGTGCTACGAGCAGTACTTC.

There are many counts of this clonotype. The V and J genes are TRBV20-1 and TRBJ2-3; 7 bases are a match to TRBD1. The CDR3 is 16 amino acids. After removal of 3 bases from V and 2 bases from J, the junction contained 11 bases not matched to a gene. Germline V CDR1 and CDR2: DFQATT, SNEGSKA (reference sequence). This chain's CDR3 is CSASRSSGGITDTQYF. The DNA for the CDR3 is TGCAGTGCTAGTAGATCCTCAGGGGGAATCACAGATACGCAGTATTTT.

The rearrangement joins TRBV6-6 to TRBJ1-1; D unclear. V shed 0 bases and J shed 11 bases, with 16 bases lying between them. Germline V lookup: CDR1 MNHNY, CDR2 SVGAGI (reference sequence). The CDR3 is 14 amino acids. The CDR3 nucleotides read TGTGCCAGCAGTTACTCTGGGCGCACAATTGACGCTTTCTTT. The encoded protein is CASSYSGRTIDAFF.

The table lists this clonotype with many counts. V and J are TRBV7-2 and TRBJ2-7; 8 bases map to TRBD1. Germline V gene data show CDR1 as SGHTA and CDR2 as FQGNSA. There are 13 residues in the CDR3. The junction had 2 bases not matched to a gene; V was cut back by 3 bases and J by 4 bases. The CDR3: CASSFQGAYEQYF. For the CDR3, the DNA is TGTGCCAGCAGCTTTCAGGGGGCTTACGAGCAGTACTTC.

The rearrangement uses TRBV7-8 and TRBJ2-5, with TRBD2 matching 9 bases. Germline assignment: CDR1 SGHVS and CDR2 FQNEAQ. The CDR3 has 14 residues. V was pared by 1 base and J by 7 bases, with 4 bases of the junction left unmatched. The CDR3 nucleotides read TGTGCCAGCAGCTTAGGGACTAGCGCTGCGACCCAGTACTTC. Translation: CASSLGTSAATQYF.

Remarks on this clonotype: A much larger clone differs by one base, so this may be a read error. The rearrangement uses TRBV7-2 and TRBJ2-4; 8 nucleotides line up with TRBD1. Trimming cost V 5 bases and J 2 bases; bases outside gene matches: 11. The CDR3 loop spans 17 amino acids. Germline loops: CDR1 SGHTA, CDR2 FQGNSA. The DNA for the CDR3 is TGTGCCAGCAGCGCCGGACAGGGATTGAGGCCCAAAAACATTCAGTACTTC. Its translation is CASSAGQGLRPKNIQYF.

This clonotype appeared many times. CDR3 protein: CASSMYRDSRGYTF. Here the CDR3 DNA reads TGTGCCAGCAGTATGTACCGGGACTCGAGAGGCTACACCTTC. The chain is built from TRBV12-3 or TRBV12-4 and TRBJ1-2, with a weak D call TRBD1 (5 bases). V was shortened by 5 bases and J by 8 bases, with 18 bases between the two germline ends. CDR3 length equals 14 residues.

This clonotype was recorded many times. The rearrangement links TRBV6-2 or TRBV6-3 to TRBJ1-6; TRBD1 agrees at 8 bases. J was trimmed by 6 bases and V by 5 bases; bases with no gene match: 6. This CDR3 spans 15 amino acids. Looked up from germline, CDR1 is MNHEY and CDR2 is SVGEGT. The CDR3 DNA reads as TGTGCCAGCAGTGACCGGACAGGGAGTAATTCACCCCTCCACTTT. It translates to CASSDRTGSNSPLHF.

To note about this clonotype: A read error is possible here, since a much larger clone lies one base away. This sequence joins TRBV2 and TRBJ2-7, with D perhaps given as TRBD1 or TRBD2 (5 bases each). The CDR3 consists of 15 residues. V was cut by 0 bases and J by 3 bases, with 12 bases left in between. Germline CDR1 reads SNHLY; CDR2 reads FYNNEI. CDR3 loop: CASSEARRAGYEQYF. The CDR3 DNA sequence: TGTGCCAGCAGTGAAGCACGCAGGGCGGGCTACGAGCAGTACTTC. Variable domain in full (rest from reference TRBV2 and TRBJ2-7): EPEVTQTPSHQVTQMGQEVILRCVPISNHLYFYWYRQILGQKVEFLVSFYNNEISEKSEIFDDQFSVERPDGSNFTLKIRSTKLEDSAMYFCASSEARRAGYEQYFGPGTRLTVT.

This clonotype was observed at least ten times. CDR3 loop: CSAIRGAKNIQYF. The CDR3, as DNA: TGCAGTGCTATACGGGGGGCCAAAAACATTCAGTACTTC. The V call is TRBV20-1, the J call TRBJ2-4, with D possibly being TRBD2 (6 bases). The CDR3 contains 13 residues. Germline loops: CDR1 DFQATT, CDR2 SNEGSKA (reference sequence). V lost 4 bases to trimming and J lost 1 base, with 8 bases between them.

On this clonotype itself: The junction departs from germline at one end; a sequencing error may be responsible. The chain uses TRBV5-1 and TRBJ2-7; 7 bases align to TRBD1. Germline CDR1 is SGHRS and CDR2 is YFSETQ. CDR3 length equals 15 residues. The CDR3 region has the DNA TGCGACAGCAGCTTGGAGTACAGGGGATCCTACGAGCAGTACTTC. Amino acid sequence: CDSSLEYRGSYEQYF.

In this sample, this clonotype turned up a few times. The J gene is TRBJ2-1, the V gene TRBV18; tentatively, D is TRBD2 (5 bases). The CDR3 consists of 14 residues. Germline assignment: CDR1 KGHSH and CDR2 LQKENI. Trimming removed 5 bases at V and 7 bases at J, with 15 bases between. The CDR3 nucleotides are TGTGCCAGCTCATCCGGGATTGGTTCGAATGAGCAGTTCTTC. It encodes CASSSGIGSNEQFF.

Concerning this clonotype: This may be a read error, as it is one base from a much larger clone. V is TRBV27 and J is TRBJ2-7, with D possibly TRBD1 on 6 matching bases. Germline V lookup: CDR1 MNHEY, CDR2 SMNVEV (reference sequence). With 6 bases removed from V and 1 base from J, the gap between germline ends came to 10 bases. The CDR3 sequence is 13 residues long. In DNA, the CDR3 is TGTGCCAGCAGGGTCAGGGGTTCCTACGAGCAGTACTTC. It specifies CASRVRGSYEQYF.